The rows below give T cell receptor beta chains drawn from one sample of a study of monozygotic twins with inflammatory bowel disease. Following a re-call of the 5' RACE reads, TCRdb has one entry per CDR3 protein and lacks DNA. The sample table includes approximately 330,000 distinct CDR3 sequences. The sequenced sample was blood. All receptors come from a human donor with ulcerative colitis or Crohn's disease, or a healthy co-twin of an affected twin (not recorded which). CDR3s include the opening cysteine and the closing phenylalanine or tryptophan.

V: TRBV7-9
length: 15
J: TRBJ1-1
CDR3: CASSPKSTEFSEAFF

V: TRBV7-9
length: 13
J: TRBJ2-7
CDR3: CASRSSWGYEQYF

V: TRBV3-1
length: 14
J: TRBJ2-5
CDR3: CASSQGGTEETQYF

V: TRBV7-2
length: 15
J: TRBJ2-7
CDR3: CASSLAGGFSYEQYF

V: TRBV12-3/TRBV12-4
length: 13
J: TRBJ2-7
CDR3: CASGRGNPNEQYF

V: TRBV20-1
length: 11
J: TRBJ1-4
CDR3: CSAPFDEKLFF

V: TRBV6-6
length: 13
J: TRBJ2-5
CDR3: CASSIQYQETQYF

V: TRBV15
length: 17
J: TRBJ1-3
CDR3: CATSRDVWGRAGNTIYF

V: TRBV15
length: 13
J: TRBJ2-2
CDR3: CATSRGNTGELFF

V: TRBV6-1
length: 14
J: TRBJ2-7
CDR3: CASSVGTPSYEQYF

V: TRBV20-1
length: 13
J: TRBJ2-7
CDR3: CSASGGRRDEQYF

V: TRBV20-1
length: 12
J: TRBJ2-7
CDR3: CSASRTGNEQYF

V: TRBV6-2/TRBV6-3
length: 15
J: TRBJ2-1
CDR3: CASSLLGASYNEQFF

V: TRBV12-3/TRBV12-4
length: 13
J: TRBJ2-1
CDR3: CASSLEIWSEQFF

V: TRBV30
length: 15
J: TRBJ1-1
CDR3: CAWTAWNRGAAEAFF

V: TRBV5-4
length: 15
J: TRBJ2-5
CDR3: CASSLRGRETETQYF

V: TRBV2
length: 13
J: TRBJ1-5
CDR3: CASDSYSNQPQHF

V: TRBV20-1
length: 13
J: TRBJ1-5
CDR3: CSARGGGNQPQHF

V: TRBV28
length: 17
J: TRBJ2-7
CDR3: CASTIGTSGSSPYEQYF

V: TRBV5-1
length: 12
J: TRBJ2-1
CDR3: CASNAGSNEQFF

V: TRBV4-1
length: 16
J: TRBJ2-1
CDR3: CASSQGPIAGPKGQFF

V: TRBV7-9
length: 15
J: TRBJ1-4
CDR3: CASSLVGQTNEKLFF

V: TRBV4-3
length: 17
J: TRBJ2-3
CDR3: CASSQEVWGGGPDTQYF